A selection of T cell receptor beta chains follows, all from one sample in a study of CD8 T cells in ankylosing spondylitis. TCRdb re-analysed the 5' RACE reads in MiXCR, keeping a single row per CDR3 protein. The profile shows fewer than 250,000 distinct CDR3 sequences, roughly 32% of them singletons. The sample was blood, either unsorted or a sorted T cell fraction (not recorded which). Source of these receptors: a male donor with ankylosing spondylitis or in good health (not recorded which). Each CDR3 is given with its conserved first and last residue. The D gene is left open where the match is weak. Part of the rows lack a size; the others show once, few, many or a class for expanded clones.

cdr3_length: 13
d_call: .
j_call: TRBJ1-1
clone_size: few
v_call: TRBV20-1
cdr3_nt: TGCAGGTGGTTCGCAGGGACGAACACTGAAGCTTTCTTT
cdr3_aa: CRWFAGTNTEAFF

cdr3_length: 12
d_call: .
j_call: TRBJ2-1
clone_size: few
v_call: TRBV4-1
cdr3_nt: TGCGCCAGCGGGGGGCCTTACAATGAGCAGTTCTTC
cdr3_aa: CASGGPYNEQFF

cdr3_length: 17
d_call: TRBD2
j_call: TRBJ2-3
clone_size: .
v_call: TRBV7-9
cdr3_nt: TGTGCCAGCAGCTTACCGACTAGCGGGGGGGATACAGATACGCAGTATTTT
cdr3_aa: CASSLPTSGGDTDTQYF

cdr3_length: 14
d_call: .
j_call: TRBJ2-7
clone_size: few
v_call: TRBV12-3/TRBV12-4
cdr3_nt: TGTGCCAGCAGTCCAAACGTCGGGACCTACGAGCAGTACTTC
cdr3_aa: CASSPNVGTYEQYF

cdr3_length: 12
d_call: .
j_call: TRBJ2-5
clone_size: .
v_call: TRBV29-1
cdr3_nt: TGCAGCGGGGGACATCCCCAAGAGACCCAGTACTTC
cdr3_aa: CSGGHPQETQYF

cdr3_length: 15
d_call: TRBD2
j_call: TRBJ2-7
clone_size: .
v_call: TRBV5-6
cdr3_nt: TGTGCCAGCAGCTTGTTCGGGGGGGGATCCTACGAGCAGTACTTC
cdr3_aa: CASSLFGGGSYEQYF

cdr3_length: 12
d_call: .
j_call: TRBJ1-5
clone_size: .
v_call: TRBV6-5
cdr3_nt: TGTGCCAGCAACGACAGAAATCAGCCCCAGCATTTT
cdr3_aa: CASNDRNQPQHF

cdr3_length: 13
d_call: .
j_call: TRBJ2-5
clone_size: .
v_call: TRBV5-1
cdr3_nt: TGCGCCAGCGGCGGACAGCCCCAAGAGACCCAGTACTTC
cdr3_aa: CASGGQPQETQYF

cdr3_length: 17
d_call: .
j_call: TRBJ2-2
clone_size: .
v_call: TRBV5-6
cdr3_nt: TGTGCCAGCAGCGGGGAGAGACAGGTGACGAACACCGGGGAGCTGTTTTTT
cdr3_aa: CASSGERQVTNTGELFF

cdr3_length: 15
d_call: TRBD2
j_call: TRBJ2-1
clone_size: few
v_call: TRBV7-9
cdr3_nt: TGTGCCAGCAGCTTAGGGCGGGAGCAATGGTATGAGCAGTTCTTC
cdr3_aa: CASSLGREQWYEQFF

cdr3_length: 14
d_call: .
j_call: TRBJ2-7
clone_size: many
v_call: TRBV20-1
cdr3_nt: TGCAGTGCTAGTGGGGACCGTACCAACTACGAGCAGTACTTC
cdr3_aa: CSASGDRTNYEQYF

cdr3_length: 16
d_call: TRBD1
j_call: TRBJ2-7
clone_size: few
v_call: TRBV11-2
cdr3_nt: TGTGCCAGCAGAAGAATACAGGGGGTTCAGACCTACGAGCAGTACTTC
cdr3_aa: CASRRIQGVQTYEQYF

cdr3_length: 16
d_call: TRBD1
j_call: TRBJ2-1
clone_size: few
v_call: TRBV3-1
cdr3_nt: TGTGCCAGCAGCCAAGTGGGACAGGGGAGGTACAATGAGCAGTTCTTC
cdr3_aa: CASSQVGQGRYNEQFF

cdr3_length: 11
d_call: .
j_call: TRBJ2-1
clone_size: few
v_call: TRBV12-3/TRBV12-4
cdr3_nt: TGTGCCAGCAGTTTAGGGACGGGAAAGTTCTTC
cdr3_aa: CASSLGTGKFF

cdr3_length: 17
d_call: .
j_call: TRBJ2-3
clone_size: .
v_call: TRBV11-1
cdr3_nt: TGTGCCAGCAGCTTTCCCCCGAGGCAGGGGGGGGGAGATACGCAGTATTTT
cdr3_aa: CASSFPPRQGGGDTQYF

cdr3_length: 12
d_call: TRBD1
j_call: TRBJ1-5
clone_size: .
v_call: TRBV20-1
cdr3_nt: TGCAGTGCTAGACATAATAGCAGGGGGCAGCATTTT
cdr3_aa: CSARHNSRGQHF

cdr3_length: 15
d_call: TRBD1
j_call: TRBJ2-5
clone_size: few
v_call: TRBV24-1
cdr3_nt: TGTGCCACCAGTGTGGGACAGGGTTCTCCAGAGACCCAGTACTTC
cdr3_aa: CATSVGQGSPETQYF

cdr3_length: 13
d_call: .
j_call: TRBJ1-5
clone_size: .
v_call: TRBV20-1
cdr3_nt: TGCAGTGCTAGAGCCAGCGGACGTCAGCCCCAGCATTTT
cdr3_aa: CSARASGRQPQHF

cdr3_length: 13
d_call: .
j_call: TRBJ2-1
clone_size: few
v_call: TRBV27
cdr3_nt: TGTGCCAGCAGTCCGCCGGGGGGCCATGAGCAGTTCTTC
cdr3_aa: CASSPPGGHEQFF

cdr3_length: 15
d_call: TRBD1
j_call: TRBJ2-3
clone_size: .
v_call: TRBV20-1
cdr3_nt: TGCAGTGCTATCGGACAGGGGGCTTCTGAAGATACGCAGTATTTT
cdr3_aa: CSAIGQGASEDTQYF

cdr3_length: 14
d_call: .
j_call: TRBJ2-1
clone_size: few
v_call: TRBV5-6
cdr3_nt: TGTGCCAGCAGCTCCGTCCAGGGGTACAATGAGCAGTTCTTC
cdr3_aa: CASSSVQGYNEQFF

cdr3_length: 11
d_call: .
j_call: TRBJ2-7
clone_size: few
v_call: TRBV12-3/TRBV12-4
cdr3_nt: TGTGCCAGCAGCCGAGGGGGCGAGCAGTACTTC
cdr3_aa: CASSRGGEQYF

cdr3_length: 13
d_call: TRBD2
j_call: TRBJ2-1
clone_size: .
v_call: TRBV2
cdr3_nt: TGTGCCAGCATAGCGGGGGGGCCGAGAGAGCAGTTCTTC
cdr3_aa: CASIAGGPREQFF

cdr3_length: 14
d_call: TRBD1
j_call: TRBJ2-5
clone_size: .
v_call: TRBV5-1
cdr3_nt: TGCGCCAGCAGCTCGGAGACAGGGGTGGAGACCCAGTACTTC
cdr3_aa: CASSSETGVETQYF

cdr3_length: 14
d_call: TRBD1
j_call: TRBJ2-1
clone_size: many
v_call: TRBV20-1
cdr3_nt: TGCAGTGCTTTCCCACGACAGGGGGCGGTTGAGCAGTTCTTC
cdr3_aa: CSAFPRQGAVEQFF

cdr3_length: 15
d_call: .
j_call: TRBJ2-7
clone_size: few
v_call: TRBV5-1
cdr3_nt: TGCGCCAGCAGCTTGGCTCAGTCTAACGACTACGAGCAGTACTTC
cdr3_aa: CASSLAQSNDYEQYF

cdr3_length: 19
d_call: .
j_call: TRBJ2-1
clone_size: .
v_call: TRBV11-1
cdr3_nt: TGTGCCAGCAGCTTGCTGGCCCAAAAGGCAGGTCTATCCTACAATGAGCAGTTCTTC
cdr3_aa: CASSLLAQKAGLSYNEQFF

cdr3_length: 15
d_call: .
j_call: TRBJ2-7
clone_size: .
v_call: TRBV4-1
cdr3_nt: TGCGCCAGCAGCCAGGAGGGAAGAATCTCCTACGAGCAGTACTTC
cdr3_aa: CASSQEGRISYEQYF

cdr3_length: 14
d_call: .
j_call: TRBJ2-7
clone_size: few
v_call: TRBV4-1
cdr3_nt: TGCGCCAGCAGCCAAGCAGGGCTTACCTACGAGCAGTACTTC
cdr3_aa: CASSQAGLTYEQYF

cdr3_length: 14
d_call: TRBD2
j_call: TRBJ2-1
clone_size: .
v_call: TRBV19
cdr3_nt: TGTGCCAGTAATGTGGCGGGGGGGCCAGGCGAGCAGTTCTTC
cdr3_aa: CASNVAGGPGEQFF

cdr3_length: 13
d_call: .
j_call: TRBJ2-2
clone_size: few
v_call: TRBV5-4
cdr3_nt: TGTGCCAGCAAGCCCTGGGACACCGGGGAGCTGTTTTTT
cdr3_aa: CASKPWDTGELFF

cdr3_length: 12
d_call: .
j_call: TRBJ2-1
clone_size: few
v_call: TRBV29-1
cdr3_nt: TGCAGCGCACGATCAAGCCCCTGGGAGCAGTTCTTC
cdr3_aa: CSARSSPWEQFF

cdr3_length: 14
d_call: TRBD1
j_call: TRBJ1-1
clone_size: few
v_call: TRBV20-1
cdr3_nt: TGCAGTGCCACCCAAGGGACAGCAAACACTGAAGCTTTCTTT
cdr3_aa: CSATQGTANTEAFF

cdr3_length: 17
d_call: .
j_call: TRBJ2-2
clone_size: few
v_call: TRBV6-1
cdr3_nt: TGTGCCAGCAGTCAAACTAGTCCGAGGGTTGGGACCGGGGAGCTGTTTTTT
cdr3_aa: CASSQTSPRVGTGELFF

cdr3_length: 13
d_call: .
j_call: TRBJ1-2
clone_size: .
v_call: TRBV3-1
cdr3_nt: TGTGCCAGCAGCCAATTGTCGTTCTATGGCTACACCTTC
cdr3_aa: CASSQLSFYGYTF

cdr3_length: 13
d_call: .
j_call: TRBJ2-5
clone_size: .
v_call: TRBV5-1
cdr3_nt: TGCGCCAGCACGGACACCGGGGGAAGGACCCAGTACTTC
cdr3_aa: CASTDTGGRTQYF

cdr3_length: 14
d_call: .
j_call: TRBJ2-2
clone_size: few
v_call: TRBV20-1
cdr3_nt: TGCAGTGCTAGGGACAGTCCCATCACCGGGGAGCTGTTTTTT
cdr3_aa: CSARDSPITGELFF